The 5 T cell receptor beta chains reported below all come from one sample, sequenced in a study of tumor-infiltrating lymphocytes in localized non-small cell lung cancer. Some clones are missing from TCRdb's copy, which holds only in-frame ones; the method was immunoSEQ multiplex PCR. The profile covers over 3,000 clones, with 50% to 75% appearing a single time and about a sixth taken by the ten largest. Sequenced sample: uninvolved lung tissue not adjacent to the tumor. The receptors were sampled from a human donor with non-small cell lung cancer.

For the CDR3, the DNA is TGTGCCAGCAGCTTGGTGGCGGGGAAGGGTGAGACCCAGTACTTC. Protein product: CASSLVAGKGETQYF. The chain joins TRBV5-6 to TRBJ2-5, with a tentative D call TRBD2 (6 bases). Germline loops: CDR1 SGHDT, CDR2 YYEEEE. Trimming removed 0 bases from V and 5 bases from J, with 14 bases in between. This CDR3 region has 15 residues.

The chain has TRBV19 and TRBJ2-7, with 8 bases matching TRBD1. This CDR3 has 16 residues. The trim removed 6 bases at V and 0 bases at J, leaving 10 bases unmatched. Germline V CDR1 and CDR2: LNHDA, SQIVND (reference sequence). The CDR3 DNA follows: TGTGCCAGTAGCAGAGGACAGGGATCGAGCTCCTACGAGCAGTACTTC. Translating gives CASSRGQGSSSYEQYF.

The chain is built from TRBV5-1 and TRBJ1-1, with a weak D call TRBD1 (5 bases). V was cut by 4 bases and J by 1 base, with 14 bases left in between. Germline values: CDR1 SGHRS, CDR2 YFSETQ. The CDR3 is 15 amino acids. The CDR3 spells CASSPGPAPNTEAFF. CDR3 nucleotides: TGCGCCAGCAGCCCGGGACCGGCTCCGAACACTGAAGCTTTCTTT.

This chain uses TRBV30 with TRBJ2-7; no clear D gene. The CDR3 covers 12 residues. Trimming took off 2 bases at V and 4 bases at J, with 9 bases between the two ends. Germline assignment: CDR1 GTSNPN and CDR2 SVGIG (reference sequence). CDR3 in amino acids: CAWSMGLYEQYF. The CDR3 region has the DNA TGTGCCTGGAGTATGGGGTTGTACGAGCAGTACTTC.

The chain recombines TRBV6-4 with TRBJ2-3, with 9 bases identical to TRBD2. Germline loops: CDR1 MRHNA, CDR2 SNTAGT. Trimming cost V 3 bases and J 10 bases; bases outside gene matches: 5. This CDR3 comprises 13 residues. CDR3 in DNA: TGTGCCAGCAGTGAATCAGCGGGGGGCCCGCAGTATTTT. This codes for CASSESAGGPQYF.